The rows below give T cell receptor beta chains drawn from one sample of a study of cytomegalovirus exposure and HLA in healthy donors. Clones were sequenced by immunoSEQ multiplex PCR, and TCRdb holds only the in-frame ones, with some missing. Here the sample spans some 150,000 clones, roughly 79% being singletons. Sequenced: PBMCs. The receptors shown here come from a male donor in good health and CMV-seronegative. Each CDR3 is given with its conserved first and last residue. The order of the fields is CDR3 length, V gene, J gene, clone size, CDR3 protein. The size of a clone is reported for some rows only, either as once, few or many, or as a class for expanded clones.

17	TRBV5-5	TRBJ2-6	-	CASSLVGQSSGANVLTF
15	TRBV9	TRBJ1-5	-	CASSRDPGRNQPQHF
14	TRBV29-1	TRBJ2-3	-	CSVEPSGNTDTQYF
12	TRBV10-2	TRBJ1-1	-	CASSQSRTEAFF
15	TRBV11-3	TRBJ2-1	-	CASSLSGGRYNEQFF
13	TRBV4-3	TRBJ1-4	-	CASSQDQGKKLFF
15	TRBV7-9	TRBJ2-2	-	CASSGLAGYTGELFF
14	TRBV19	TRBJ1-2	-	CASSHDRVGRGYTF
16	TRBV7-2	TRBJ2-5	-	CASSPSPAGGSETQYF
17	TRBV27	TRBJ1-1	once	CASSLDRGLMSNTEAFF
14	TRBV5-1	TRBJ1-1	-	CASSLDRLTAEAFF
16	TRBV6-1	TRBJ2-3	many	CASSEGAGGSFDTQYF
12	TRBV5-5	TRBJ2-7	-	CASSRSGGEQYF
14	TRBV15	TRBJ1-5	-	CATSRDVEGQPQHF
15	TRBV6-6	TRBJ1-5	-	CASTGEPRTGNAQHF
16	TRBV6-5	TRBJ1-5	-	CASSYSQGGSNQPQHF
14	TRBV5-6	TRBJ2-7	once	CASSDTRTAYEQYF
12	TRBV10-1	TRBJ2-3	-	CASSPSADTQYF
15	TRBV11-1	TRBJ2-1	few	CASSLGTGDANEQFF
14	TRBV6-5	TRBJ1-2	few	CASSYSPGGYGYTF
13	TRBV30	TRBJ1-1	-	CAWNIQRDTEAFF
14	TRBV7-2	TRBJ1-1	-	CASSFLTPNTEAFF
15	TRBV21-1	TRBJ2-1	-	CASTAGASSYNEQFF
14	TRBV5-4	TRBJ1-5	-	CASSLGGAGQPQHF
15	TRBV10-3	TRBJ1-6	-	CAISEGTGGNSPLHF
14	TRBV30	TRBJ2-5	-	CAWRGWGREETQYF
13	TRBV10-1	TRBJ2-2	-	CASTEGGTGELFF
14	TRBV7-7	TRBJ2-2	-	CASSLKYGGGELFF
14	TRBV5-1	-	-	CASSLEWDSYEQYF
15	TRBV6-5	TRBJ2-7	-	CASSQGTLLSYEQYF
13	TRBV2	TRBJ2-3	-	CASSGEVGDTQYF
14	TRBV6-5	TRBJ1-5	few	CASSTDRAYQPQHF
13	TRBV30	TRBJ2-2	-	CAWSDGLTGELFF
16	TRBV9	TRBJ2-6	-	CASSVSASAGANVLTF
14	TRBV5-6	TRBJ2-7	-	CASSSGTGSYEQYF
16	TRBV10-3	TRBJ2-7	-	CAISPAGYPTSYEQYF
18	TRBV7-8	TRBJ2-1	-	CASSQGLAGGLSFEWQFF
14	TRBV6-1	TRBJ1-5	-	CASRGGQSNQPQHF
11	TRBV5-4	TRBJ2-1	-	CASTDGVGRFF